This T cell receptor beta chain was found in a study of beta chain features in type 1 diabetes. Study context: All samples combined gave 90 million to 130 million sorted cells for examination. Regarding the study as a whole: Type 1 diabetes patients showed fewer insertions and more deletions at VDJ junctions. Any HLA-type effect on TCRB rearrangement remained unresolved here.

Naive, central memory, regulatory and stem cell-like memory cells within the CD4+ compartment were sorted using CD45RO/CCR7/CD25/CD127/CD95/CD27. The V end was cut by 1 base, the J end by 3 bases, with 6 bases between. The germline gives CDR1 MGHRA, CDR2 YSYEKL. The CDR3 extends over 13 amino acids. Expressed TCRB transcripts were sequenced because the entire RNA isolate underwent reverse transcription. The protocol was immunoSEQ multiplex PCR, while the TCRdb copy is restricted to in-frame clones and leaves out a portion. In the table there are about 300,000 clones, about 8.5% of which are singletons. On this clone: Its antigen is not known.

The source of this sequence is a woman aged 18-29 years in good health. Sequencing was done on a sample of central memory CD4+ T cells from blood. The chain combines TRBV4-1 with TRBJ1-2; D not certain. The DNA for the CDR3 is TGCGCCAGCAGCCAAGGTCCGGACTATGGCTACACCTTC. It translates to CASSQGPDYGYTF.